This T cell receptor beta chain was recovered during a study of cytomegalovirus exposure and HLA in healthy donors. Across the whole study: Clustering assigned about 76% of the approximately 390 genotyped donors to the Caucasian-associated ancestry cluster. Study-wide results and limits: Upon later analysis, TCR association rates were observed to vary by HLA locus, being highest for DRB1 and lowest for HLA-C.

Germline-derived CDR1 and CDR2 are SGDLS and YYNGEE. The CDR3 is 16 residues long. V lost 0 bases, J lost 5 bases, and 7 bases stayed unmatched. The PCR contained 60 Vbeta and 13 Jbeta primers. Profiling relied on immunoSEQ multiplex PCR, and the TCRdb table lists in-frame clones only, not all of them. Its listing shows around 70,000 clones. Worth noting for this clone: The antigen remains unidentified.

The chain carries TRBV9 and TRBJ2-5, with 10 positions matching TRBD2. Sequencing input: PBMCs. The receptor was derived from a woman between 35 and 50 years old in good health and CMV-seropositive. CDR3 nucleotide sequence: TGTGCCAGCAGCGTAGGAGCTAGCGGGAGTTCTGAGACCCAGTACTTC. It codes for CASSVGASGSSETQYF.